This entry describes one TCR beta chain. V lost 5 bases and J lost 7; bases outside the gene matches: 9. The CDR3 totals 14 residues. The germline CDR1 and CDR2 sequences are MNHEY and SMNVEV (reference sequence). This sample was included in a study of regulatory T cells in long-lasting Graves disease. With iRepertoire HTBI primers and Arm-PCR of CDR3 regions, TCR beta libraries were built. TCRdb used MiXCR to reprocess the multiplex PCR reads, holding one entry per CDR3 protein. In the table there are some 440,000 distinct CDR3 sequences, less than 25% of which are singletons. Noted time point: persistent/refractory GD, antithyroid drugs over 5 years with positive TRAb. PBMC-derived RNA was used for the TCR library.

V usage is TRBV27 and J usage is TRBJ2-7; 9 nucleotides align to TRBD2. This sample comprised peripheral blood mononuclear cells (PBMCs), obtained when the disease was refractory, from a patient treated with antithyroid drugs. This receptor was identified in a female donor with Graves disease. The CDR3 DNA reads TGTGCCAGCAGTAGTTTAGCGGGAGCGAATGAGCAGTACTTC. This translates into CASSSLAGANEQYF.